This T cell receptor beta chain originates from a study of shared clonotypes between healthy human individuals. This CDR3 spans 15 amino acids. Trimming took off 5 bases at V and 4 bases at J, with 19 bases between the two ends. Germline V gene sequence: CDR1 SGHKS, CDR2 YYEKEE (reference sequence). General study points: Sequencing depth was predicted to influence how clonotypes are shared among donors. The naive CD4 repertoires of a few donors were compared, and approximately 5.3% of clonotypes were shared.

Every immunoSEQ plate was one replicate of a subset's evenly spread DNA. The repertoire was sequenced with immunoSEQ multiplex PCR; TCRdb's copy has only in-frame clones and lacks some. The sample holds about 1 million clones, 65% to 75% seen once. On this clone itself: What it binds is not known.

The chain couples TRBV5-5 to TRBJ2-7; D perhaps matches TRBD2 (6 bases). Sample: memory CD4+ T cells sorted from blood. The sample's subset: CD45RA-negative fraction. The clonotype was recovered from a man in his late teens or twenties in good health. In nucleotides, the CDR3 is TGTGCCAGCAGTACCCATGTCGGGGGAGTTTACGAGCAGTACTTC. Translating gives CASSTHVGGVYEQYF. The full variable domain, with the rest looked up from reference TRBV5-5 and TRBJ2-7, is DAGVTQSPTHLIKTRGQQVTLRCSPISGHKSVSWYQQVLGQGPQFIFQYYEKEERGRGNFPDRFSARQFPNYSSELNVNALLLGDSALYLCASSTHVGGVYEQYFGPGTRLTVT.